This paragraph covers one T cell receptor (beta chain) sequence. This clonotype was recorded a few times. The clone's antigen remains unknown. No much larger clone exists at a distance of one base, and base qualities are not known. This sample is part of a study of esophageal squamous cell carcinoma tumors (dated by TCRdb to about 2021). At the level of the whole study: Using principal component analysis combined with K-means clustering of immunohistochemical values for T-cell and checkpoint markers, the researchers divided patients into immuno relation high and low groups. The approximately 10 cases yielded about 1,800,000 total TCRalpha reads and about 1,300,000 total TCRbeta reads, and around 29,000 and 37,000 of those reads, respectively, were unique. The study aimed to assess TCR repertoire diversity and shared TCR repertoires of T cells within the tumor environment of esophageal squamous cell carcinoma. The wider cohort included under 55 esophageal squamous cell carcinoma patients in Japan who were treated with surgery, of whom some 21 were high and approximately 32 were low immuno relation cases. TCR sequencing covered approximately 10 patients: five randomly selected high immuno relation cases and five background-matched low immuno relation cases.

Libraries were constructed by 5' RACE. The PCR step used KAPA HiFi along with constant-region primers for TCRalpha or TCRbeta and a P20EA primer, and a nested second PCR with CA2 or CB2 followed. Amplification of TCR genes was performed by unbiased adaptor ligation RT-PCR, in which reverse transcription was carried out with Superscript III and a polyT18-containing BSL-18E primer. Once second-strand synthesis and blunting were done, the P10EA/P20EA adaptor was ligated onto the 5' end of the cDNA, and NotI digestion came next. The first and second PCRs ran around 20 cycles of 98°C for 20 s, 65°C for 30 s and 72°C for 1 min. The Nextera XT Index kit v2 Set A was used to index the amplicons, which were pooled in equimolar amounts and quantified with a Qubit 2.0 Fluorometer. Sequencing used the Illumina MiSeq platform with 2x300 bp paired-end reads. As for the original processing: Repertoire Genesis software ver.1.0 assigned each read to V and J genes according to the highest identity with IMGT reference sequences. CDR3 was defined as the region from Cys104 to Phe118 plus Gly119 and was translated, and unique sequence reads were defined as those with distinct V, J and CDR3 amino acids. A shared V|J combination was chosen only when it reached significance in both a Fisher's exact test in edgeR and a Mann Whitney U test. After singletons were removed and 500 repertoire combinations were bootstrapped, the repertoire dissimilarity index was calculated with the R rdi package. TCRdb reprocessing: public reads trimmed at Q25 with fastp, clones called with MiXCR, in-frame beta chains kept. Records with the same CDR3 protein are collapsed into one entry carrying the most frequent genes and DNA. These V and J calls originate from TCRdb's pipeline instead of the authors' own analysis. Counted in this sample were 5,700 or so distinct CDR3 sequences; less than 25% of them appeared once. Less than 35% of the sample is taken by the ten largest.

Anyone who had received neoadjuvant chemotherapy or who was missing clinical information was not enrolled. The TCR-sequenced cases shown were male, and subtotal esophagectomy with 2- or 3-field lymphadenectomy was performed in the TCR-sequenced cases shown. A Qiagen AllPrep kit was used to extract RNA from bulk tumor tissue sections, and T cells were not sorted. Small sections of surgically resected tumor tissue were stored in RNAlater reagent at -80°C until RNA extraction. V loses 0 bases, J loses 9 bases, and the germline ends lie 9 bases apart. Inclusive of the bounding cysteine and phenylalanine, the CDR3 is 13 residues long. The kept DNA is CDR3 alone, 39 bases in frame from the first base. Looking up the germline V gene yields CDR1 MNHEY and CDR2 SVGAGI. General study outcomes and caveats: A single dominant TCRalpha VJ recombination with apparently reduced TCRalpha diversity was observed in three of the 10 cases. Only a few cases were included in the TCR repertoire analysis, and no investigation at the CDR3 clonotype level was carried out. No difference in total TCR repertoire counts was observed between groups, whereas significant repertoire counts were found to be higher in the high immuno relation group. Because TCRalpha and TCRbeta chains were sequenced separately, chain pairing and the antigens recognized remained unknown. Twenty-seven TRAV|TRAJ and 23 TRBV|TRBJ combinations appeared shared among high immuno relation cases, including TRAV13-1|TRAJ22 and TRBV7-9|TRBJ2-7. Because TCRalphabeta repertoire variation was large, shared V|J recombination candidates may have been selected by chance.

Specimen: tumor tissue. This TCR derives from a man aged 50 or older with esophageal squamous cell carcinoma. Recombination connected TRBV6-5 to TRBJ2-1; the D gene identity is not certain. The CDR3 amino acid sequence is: CASSYSGGTEQFF. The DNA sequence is TGTGCCAGCAGTTACTCGGGCGGAACTGAGCAGTTCTTC.